Following are 26 T cell receptor beta chains from one sample sequenced in a study of T-cell reconstitution after alpha-beta-depleted transplantation in children. Unique molecular identifiers were used in preparing the TCRbeta library. TCRdb itself ran the PCR reads through MiXCR, one entry per CDR3 protein. This sample carries 700,000 or so distinct CDR3 sequences, about an eighth of them seen once, and the ten largest clones take 0.79%. This specimen was PBMCs, taken before TCRalphabeta/CD19-depleted stem cell transplant. The receptors originated from a girl aged 2-10 years with congenital amegakaryocytic thrombocytopenia, due to receive a stem cell transplant.

The sample holds a few counts of this clonotype. This chain links TRBV7-2 with TRBJ2-5; D is ambiguous. Trimming shortened V by 2 bases and J by 6 bases, and 13 bases separated the two germline ends. This CDR3 is 14 amino acids long. From germline, CDR1 is SGHTA and CDR2 FQGNSA. The CDR3 bases are TGTGCCAGCAGCTTATGGCCCGGAAAAAAGACCCAGTACTTC. Translating it yields CASSLWPGKKTQYF. Complete variable domain (other parts from reference TRBV7-2 and TRBJ2-5): GAGVSQSPSNKVTEKGKDVELRCDPISGHTALYWYRQSLGQGLEFLIYFQGNSAPDKSGLPSDRFSAERTGGSVSTLTIQRTQQEDSAVYLCASSLWPGKKTQYFGPGTRLLVL.

This clonotype was counted only a few times. This chain links TRBV29-1 with TRBJ1-1, with D perhaps matching TRBD1 (5 bases). Germline lookup yields CDR1 SQVTM and CDR2 ANQGSEA. This CDR3 has 11 amino acids. The germline V and J ends were trimmed by 4 bases and 8 bases, with 11 bases remaining between them. This chain's CDR3 is CSVVRGGEAFF. In DNA form, the CDR3 reads TGCAGCGTTGTACGGGGGGGGGAAGCTTTCTTT.

This clonotype has at least ten counts. The chain is built from TRBV20-1 and TRBJ1-1, with D possibly TRBD1 on 5 matching bases. Germline CDR1 and CDR2: DFQATT and SNEGSKA (reference sequence). V was shortened by 6 bases and J by 5 bases, with 13 bases between the two germline ends. The CDR3 runs 12 residues. The CDR3 DNA sequence: TGCAGTGCCGTAGAAGGGGTTACTGAAGCTTTCTTT. This sequence encodes CSAVEGVTEAFF.

This clonotype was observed once. The V and J genes are TRBV11-2 and TRBJ2-5; 14 bases are shared with TRBD2. CDR3 size: 18 residues. Germline V lookup: CDR1 SGHAT, CDR2 FQNNGV. Unmatched junction bases numbered 13, after V lost 5 bases and J lost 5 bases. CDR3: CASSPGTSGSRVLETQYF. Written as DNA, the CDR3 is TGTGCCAGCAGCCCTGGGACTAGCGGGAGTCGGGTGCTCGAGACCCAGTACTTC.

The V and J genes are TRBV10-3 and TRBJ2-1; D is perhaps TRBD2 (5 bases). V was cut by 3 bases and J by 5 bases, with 23 bases left in between. This CDR3 contains 18 residues. Per germline, CDR1 ENHRY and CDR2 SYGVKD. In DNA form, the CDR3 reads TGTGCCATCAGTGATCCGGGAAGGGTCGGGTGGGGAAACAATGAGCAGTTCTTC. Translated, it gives CAISDPGRVGWGNNEQFF.

This chain links TRBV5-1 with TRBJ2-7; a possible D gene is TRBD1 (6 bases). Germline CDR1 is SGHRS and CDR2 is YFSETQ. The V and J ends lost 1 base and 3 bases respectively, with 11 bases between them. The CDR3 extends over 14 amino acids. In DNA form, the CDR3 reads TGCGCCAGCAGCTTGAGCACAGGGTTCTACGAGCAGTACTTC. Translating gives CASSLSTGFYEQYF.

This clonotype was seen a few times. V and J are TRBV3-1 and TRBJ2-1; possibly TRBD2 for D (5 bases). CDR3 length: 15 residues. V was shortened by 0 bases and J by 2 bases, with 8 bases between the two germline ends. CDR1 is LGHDT and CDR2 is YNNKEL in the germline V gene (reference sequence). CDR3 DNA sequence: TGTGCCAGCAGCCAAGACGAGGGAACCTACAATGAGCAGTTCTTC. It yields the protein CASSQDEGTYNEQFF.

There are a few counts of this clonotype. The chain recombines TRBV20-1 with TRBJ2-1; TRBD2 agrees at 11 bases. In germline, CDR1 is DFQATT, CDR2 SNEGSKA (reference sequence). The CDR3 totals 12 residues. The V segment lost 8 bases and the J segment 7 bases; nucleotides outside the gene matches: 4. The CDR3 region is CSQTSGRNEQFF. The CDR3 bases are TGCAGTCAAACTAGCGGGAGAAATGAGCAGTTCTTC.

In its sample, this clonotype was seen many times. This chain connects TRBV12-3 or TRBV12-4 to TRBJ1-2; tentatively, D is TRBD1 (5 bases). The CDR3 consists of 13 residues. V lost 6 bases and J 1 base, leaving 9 bases between the germline ends. CDR3 residues: CASSFRVNYGYTF. Here the CDR3 DNA reads TGTGCCAGCAGCTTCAGGGTTAACTATGGCTACACCTTC.

This clonotype was counted at least ten times. This sequence joins TRBV7-9 and TRBJ1-4, with a tentative D call TRBD1 (5 bases). The CDR3 has 14 amino acids. Germline lookup yields CDR1 SEHNR and CDR2 FQNEAQ (reference sequence). V lost 7 bases, J lost 7 bases, and 16 bases lay in between. The CDR3 spells CASIAGAQLEKLFF. Written as DNA, the CDR3 is TGTGCCAGCATCGCCGGGGCACAACTTGAAAAACTGTTTTTT.

As regards this clonotype: A clone one base away is much larger, so this may be a read error. The rearrangement links TRBV29-1 to TRBJ2-4, with D possibly matching TRBD1 (6 bases). The CDR3 consists of 14 residues. Germline CDR1 and CDR2: SQVTM and ANQGSEA. The CDR3 DNA is TGCAGCGTTGGTGTCGGACAGCACAAAAACATTCGGTACTTC. Translating it yields CSVGVGQHKNIRYF.

Only a few counts were recorded for this clonotype. The V and J genes are TRBV28 and TRBJ2-3; TRBD2 is a possible D gene (6 bases). This CDR3 contains 14 residues. V gave up 7 bases and J gave up 0 bases, with 11 bases separating them. Looked up from germline, CDR1 is MDHEN and CDR2 is SYDVKM. CDR3 in DNA: TGTGCCAGCAAAGCGGGTACTAGCACAGATACGCAGTATTTT. As protein: CASKAGTSTDTQYF.

This clonotype showed up just a few times. The gene calls are TRBV28 and TRBJ2-7, with TRBD2 matching 9 bases. Germline V gene data show CDR1 as MDHEN and CDR2 as SYDVKM. The junction had 9 bases not matched to a gene; V was cut back by 7 bases and J by 2 bases. The CDR3 contains 15 residues. CDR3 nucleotide sequence: TGTGCCAGCAAAAATCTAGCGGGGAAACCCTACGAGCAGTACTTC. This codes for CASKNLAGKPYEQYF.

This clonotype was detected ten times or more. This rearrangement joins TRBV10-3 to TRBJ2-7, with 7 bases that match TRBD1. With V trimmed by 3 bases and J by 3 bases, 5 bases remained unmatched. The CDR3 extends over 14 amino acids. The germline V gene encodes CDR1 ENHRY and CDR2 SYGVKD. The CDR3 DNA is TGTGCCATCAGTGAATCCGGGACAGACTACGAGCAGTACTTC. Translating it yields CAISESGTDYEQYF.

The chain joins TRBV20-1 to TRBJ2-1, with 9 bases fitting TRBD2. The junction had 4 bases not matched to a gene; V was cut back by 4 bases and J by 0 bases. The germline V gene has CDR1 DFQATT and CDR2 SNEGSKA (reference sequence). This CDR3 has 15 amino acids. In DNA form, the CDR3 reads TGCAGTGCTACAAGCGGGGGGAGCTCCTACAATGAGCAGTTCTTC. Residues: CSATSGGSSYNEQFF.

A few counts support this clonotype. The CDR3 spells CASNLGESYNSPLHF. The CDR3 DNA reads TGTGCCAGCAACCTGGGGGAATCCTATAATTCACCCCTCCACTTT. The V call is TRBV3-1, the J call TRBJ1-6; a possible D gene is TRBD1 (5 bases). V was clipped by 7 bases and J by 1 base, with 11 bases between them. CDR3 size: 15 residues. Germline loops: CDR1 LGHDT, CDR2 YNNKEL (reference sequence).

The J gene is TRBJ2-5, the V gene TRBV5-1; D is unclear. Between the trimmed V and J ends, which lost 1 base and 5 bases, there was a span of 9 bases. The CDR3 length is 13 residues. Germline-derived CDR1 and CDR2 are SGHRS and YFSETQ. This CDR3 reads CASSLWNEETQYF. The CDR3 DNA reads as TGCGCCAGCAGCTTGTGGAATGAGGAGACCCAGTACTTC.

This clonotype was counted only a few times. J is TRBJ2-5 and V is TRBV18, with 11 nucleotides matching TRBD2. The ends lost 5 bases at V and 4 bases at J; junction bases unmatched: 6. CDR1 is KGHSH, CDR2 LQKENI, per germline. This CDR3 comprises 15 residues. The CDR3 is CASSSGLADLETQYF. The CDR3 nucleotides are TGTGCCAGCTCATCGGGACTAGCGGACCTAGAGACCCAGTACTTC.

This clonotype has more than one count but fewer than ten. This chain uses TRBV12-5 with TRBJ1-2; TRBD1 might be the D (6 bases). The CDR3 is 14 amino acids. The germline V and J ends were trimmed by 3 bases and 5 bases, with 13 bases remaining between them. Germline CDR1 reads LGHNT; CDR2 reads FRNRAP. The DNA of the CDR3 is TGTGCTAGTGGTTTTTACAGGGCTTCGTATGGCTACACCTTC. It yields the protein CASGFYRASYGYTF.

This clonotype was recorded a few times. The chain has TRBV30 and TRBJ1-2; no reliable D call. CDR3 length: 8 amino acids. Germline-derived CDR1 and CDR2 are GTSNPN and SVGIG (reference sequence). V was clipped by 2 bases and J by 11 bases, with 3 bases between them. In nucleotides, the CDR3 is TGTGCCTGGAGTATATACACCTTC. Encoded protein: CAWSIYTF.

This clonotype has a count of ten or more. Here the CDR3 DNA reads TGTGCCAGCAGCTTACACGGGACAACTAAAGACTATGGCTACACCTTC. Protein: CASSLHGTTKDYGYTF. V is TRBV5-6 and J is TRBJ1-2; perhaps TRBD1 as D (6 bases). Trimming shortened V by 2 bases and J by 3 bases, and 17 bases separated the two germline ends. Germline CDR1 SGHDT, CDR2 YYEEEE. There are 16 residues in the CDR3. Variable domain in full (rest from reference TRBV5-6 and TRBJ1-2): DAGVTQSPTHLIKTRGQQVTLRCSPKSGHDTVSWYQQALGQGPQFIFQYYEEEERQRGNFPDRFSGHQFPNYSSELNVNALLLGDSALYLCASSLHGTTKDYGYTFGSGTRLTVV.

This clonotype was seen ten or more times. This chain connects TRBV7-2 to TRBJ2-1; 14 positions match TRBD2. The CDR3 extends over 18 amino acids. With V trimmed by 4 bases and J by 9 bases, 14 bases remained unmatched. Germline V gene lookup returns CDR1 SGHTA and CDR2 FQGNSA. CDR3 DNA sequence: TGTGCCAGCAGCTATAAGACTAGCGGGAGGGCCATTTCCGGTGAGCAGTTCTTC. As protein: CASSYKTSGRAISGEQFF.

The chain links TRBV20-1 to TRBJ2-5; D may be TRBD2 (6 bases). Germline-derived CDR1 and CDR2 are DFQATT and SNEGSKA (reference sequence). V lost 5 bases and J lost 4, with 8 bases in between. CDR3 length equals 11 residues. The CDR3 spells CSAGLIETQYF. In DNA form, the CDR3 reads TGCAGTGCTGGACTAATAGAGACCCAGTACTTC.

This clonotype has at least ten counts. The CDR3 spells CASRRLWDRGGVSNQPQHF. As DNA, the CDR3 is TGTGCCAGCAGACGACTCTGGGACAGGGGTGGGGTTAGCAATCAGCCCCAGCATTTT. V and J are TRBV6-4 and TRBJ1-5, with 10 bases aligning to TRBD1. The CDR3 is made up of 19 amino acids. Germline loops: CDR1 MRHNA, CDR2 SNTAGT. V trimming: 6 bases; J trimming: 0 bases; junction bases outside the gene matches: 14.

This rearrangement joins TRBV7-9 to TRBJ2-1, with D hard to call. This CDR3 is built from 12 residues. Germline loops: CDR1 SEHNR, CDR2 FQNEAQ (reference sequence). The V end lost 3 bases, the J end lost 7 bases, and 7 bases lay between the germline ends. CDR3 nucleotide sequence: TGTGCCAGCAGCTTTGGTTGGAATGAGCAGTTCTTC. Translating gives CASSFGWNEQFF.

In this sample, this clonotype turned up many times. The J gene is TRBJ2-3, the V gene TRBV12-3 or TRBV12-4; D is ambiguous. The CDR3 is 12 amino acids. V shed 3 bases and J shed 6 bases, with 7 bases lying between them. CDR3 residues: CASSFFGDTQYF. The CDR3 DNA reads TGTGCCAGCAGTTTTTTTGGGGATACGCAGTATTTT.